Listed here are 9 T cell receptor beta chains from one sample, sequenced in a study of T cell responses to AZD1222 COVID-19 vaccine. The protocol was immunoSEQ multiplex PCR, while the TCRdb copy is restricted to in-frame clones and leaves out a portion. The table lists 95,000 to 150,000 clones, roughly nine tenths of them singletons. This specimen was peripheral blood, taken 28 days after the second AZD1222 dose. Receptors originate from an adult who received the AZD1222 COVID-19 vaccine.

This chain connects TRBV19 to TRBJ2-7, with D possibly TRBD1 on 6 matching bases. This CDR3 region has 14 residues. Trimming stripped 2 bases from V and 5 bases from J, with 13 bases between. Germline V CDR1 and CDR2: LNHDA, SQIVND (reference sequence). The CDR3 sequence is CASSISQGQHEQYF. The CDR3 bases are TGTGCCAGTAGTATATCACAGGGCCAGCACGAGCAGTACTTC.

This sequence joins TRBV18 and TRBJ2-7; 8 bases fit TRBD1. CDR3 length: 14 residues. Looked up from germline, CDR1 is KGHSH and CDR2 is LQKENI. With V trimmed by 1 base and J by 2 bases, 1 base remained unmatched. Here the CDR3 reads CASSPQGQAYEQYF. The CDR3 nucleotides read TGTGCCAGCTCACCACAGGGACAGGCCTACGAGCAGTACTTC.

V gene TRBV7-8 combines with J gene TRBJ1-2; 9 nucleotides align to TRBD1. Germline V lookup: CDR1 SGHVS, CDR2 FQNEAQ. This CDR3 is 17 amino acids long. V gave up 3 bases and J gave up 5 bases; unmatched junction bases: 13. CDR3 protein: CASSFRDRDTMRYGYTF. In DNA form, the CDR3 reads TGTGCCAGCAGCTTCCGGGACAGGGACACGATGCGGTATGGCTACACCTTC.

V usage is TRBV5-4 and J usage is TRBJ2-5; no definite D call. The CDR3 runs 13 residues. Germline lookup yields CDR1 SGHNT and CDR2 YYREEE (reference sequence). Trimming removed 1 base at V and 4 bases at J, with 8 bases between. This CDR3 is CASSLPPGETQYF. CDR3 nucleotide sequence: TGTGCCAGCAGCTTGCCCCCAGGAGAGACCCAGTACTTC. Supplemented by reference TRBV5-4 and TRBJ2-5, the full variable domain reads ETGVTQSPTHLIKTRGQQVTLRCSSQSGHNTVSWYQQALGQGPQFIFQYYREEENGRGNFPPRFSGLQFPNYSSELNVNALELDDSALYLCASSLPPGETQYFGPGTRLLVL.

The chain combines TRBV5-5 with TRBJ1-1; no clear D. Trimming stripped 0 bases from V and 4 bases from J, with 7 bases between. CDR3 size: 13 residues. The germline gives CDR1 SGHKS, CDR2 YYEKEE (reference sequence). The CDR3 spells CASSLVVGTEAFF. In DNA form, the CDR3 reads TGTGCCAGCAGCTTGGTCGTAGGCACTGAAGCTTTCTTT.

The V call is TRBV18, the J call TRBJ1-2, with 8 bases aligning to TRBD1. The CDR3 length is 15 residues. J lost 8 bases, V lost 3 bases, and 11 bases had no gene match. Per germline, CDR1 KGHSH and CDR2 LQKENI. The CDR3 loop reads CASSPAAGGTGGYTF. The DNA for the CDR3 is TGTGCCAGCTCACCCGCGGCAGGGGGCACTGGCGGCTACACCTTC.

This clone was detected a few times. The V and J genes are TRBV12-3 or TRBV12-4 and TRBJ1-3, with no clear D. With 4 bases removed from V and 0 bases from J, the gap between germline ends came to 4 bases. CDR3 length equals 13 residues. CDR3 amino acids: CASSSYSGNTIYF. The CDR3 DNA sequence: TGTGCCAGCAGTTCCTACTCTGGAAACACCATATATTTT.

The rearrangement uses TRBV19 and TRBJ1-4, with TRBD1 matching 7 bases. This CDR3 contains 15 residues. V lost 3 bases and J lost 5; bases outside the gene matches: 6. CDR1 is LNHDA and CDR2 is SQIVND in the germline V gene (reference sequence). The CDR3 nucleotides read TGTGCCAGTAGTATCCGACAGGGCGACAATGAAAAACTGTTTTTT. As protein: CASSIRQGDNEKLFF.

The chain recombines TRBV19 with TRBJ1-3, with D perhaps matching TRBD1 (5 bases). V dropped 5 bases and J dropped 1 base, with 9 bases sitting between them. This CDR3 contains 14 residues. Germline CDR1 and CDR2: LNHDA and SQIVND (reference sequence). The CDR3 DNA reads TGTGCCAGTAGTGAGACAGCATCTGGAAACACCATATATTTT. Translating it yields CASSETASGNTIYF.